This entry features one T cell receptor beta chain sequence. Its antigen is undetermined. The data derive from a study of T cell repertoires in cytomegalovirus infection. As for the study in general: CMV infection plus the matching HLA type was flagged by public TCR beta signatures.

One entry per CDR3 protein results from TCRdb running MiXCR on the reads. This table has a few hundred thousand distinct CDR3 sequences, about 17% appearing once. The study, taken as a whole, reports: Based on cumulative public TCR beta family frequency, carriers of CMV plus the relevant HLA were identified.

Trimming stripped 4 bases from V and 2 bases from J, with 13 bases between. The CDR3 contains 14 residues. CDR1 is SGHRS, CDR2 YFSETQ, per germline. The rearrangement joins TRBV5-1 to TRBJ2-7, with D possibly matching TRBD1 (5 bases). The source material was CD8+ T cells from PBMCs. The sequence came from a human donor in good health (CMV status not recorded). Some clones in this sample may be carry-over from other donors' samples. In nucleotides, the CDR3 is TGCGCCAGCAGCGGTAGGGGATCAACCTACGAGCAGTACTTC. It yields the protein CASSGRGSTYEQYF.